One T cell receptor beta chain is described in this entry. The source of the sample is a study of blood T cell repertoires in COVID-19. Method: immunoSEQ multiplex PCR; TCRdb's copy keeps in-frame clones and lacks some. The table records some 350,000 clones, more than 70% of them present only once. This CDR3 spans 15 amino acids. The V gene lost 1 base and the J gene lost 5 bases, with 14 bases spanning the gap. CDR1 MNHEY and CDR2 SMNVEV come from the germline V gene (reference sequence). The sample comprised peripheral blood. The TCR originated in a woman aged 25 to 39 with COVID-19, enrolled during active disease. V is TRBV27 and J is TRBJ1-1, with D possibly being TRBD1 (6 bases). The CDR3 DNA reads as TGTGCCAGCAGTTTATATACAGGGAAGGGAACTGAAGCTTTCTTT. Its translation is CASSLYTGKGTEAFF.